This T cell receptor beta chain was identified during a study of early T cells in non-severe SARS-CoV-2 infection. TCRdb re-derived calls from the 5' RACE reads in MiXCR, one entry per CDR3 protein. The table lists approximately 60,000 distinct CDR3 sequences, roughly 8.2% of them singletons. Trimming shortened V by 2 bases and J by 8 bases, and 15 bases separated the two germline ends. The CDR3 extends over 14 amino acids. The germline V gene encodes CDR1 MNHEY and CDR2 SVGAGI. The chain is built from TRBV6-5 and TRBJ1-1, with D perhaps TRBD1 (5 bases). This receptor was taken from an adult who was a healthcare worker with PCR-confirmed SARS-CoV-2 infection or an uninfected control (not recorded which). The specimen comprised whole blood, sampled at baseline. Here the CDR3 DNA reads TGTGCCAGCAGTTACGAGGGTGGGAAGGGGGAAGCTTTCTTT. It specifies CASSYEGGKGEAFF.